A selection of T cell receptor beta chains follows, all from one sample in a study of T cell responses to AZD1222 COVID-19 vaccine. Method: immunoSEQ multiplex PCR; TCRdb's copy keeps in-frame clones and lacks some. This table holds 150,000 to 200,000 clones, approximately 94% found once. The starting material was peripheral blood, obtained 28 days after the second AZD1222 dose. These receptors were taken from an adult who received the AZD1222 COVID-19 vaccine. The CDR3 runs from the conserved cysteine through the conserved F or W. The D gene is left open where the match is weak. The size entry is marked missing in some rows and otherwise reads once, few, many or a size class.

d_gene,abundance,j_gene,v_gene,CDR3nt,CDR3aa
TRBD2,.,TRBJ2-5,TRBV28,TGTGCCAGCAGGGCCGGGGGGGAGACCCAGTACTTC,CASRAGGETQYF
.,.,TRBJ1-1,TRBV2,TGTGCCAGCAGGGCCGGACGGGAGTTGGCTGAAGCTTTCTTT,CASRAGRELAEAFF
.,.,TRBJ1-5,TRBV6-1,TGTGCCAGCAGTGAAGTTTGGGGAAGCAATCAGCCCCAGCATTTT,CASSEVWGSNQPQHF
.,.,TRBJ2-3,TRBV10-3,TGTGCCATCAGTGAGTCACACAGCACTAGCACAGATACGCAGTATTTT,CAISESHSTSTDTQYF
TRBD1,.,TRBJ1-5,TRBV28,TGTGCCAGCAGTCCATACAGGGGGCCCGGAGGGGATCAGCCCCAGCATTTT,CASSPYRGPGGDQPQHF
TRBD1,.,TRBJ2-7,TRBV30,TGTGCCTGGAGGGAGGACAGGGGGCTTTACGAGCAGTACTTC,CAWREDRGLYEQYF
.,.,TRBJ2-7,TRBV18,TGTGCCAGCTCACCGAGCTCCTACGAGCAGTACTTC,CASSPSSYEQYF
.,.,TRBJ2-1,TRBV11-3,TGTGCCAGCAGCTTAGATCTCGGACTCGAGGTCAATGAGCAGTTCTTC,CASSLDLGLEVNEQFF
TRBD1,once,TRBJ1-2,TRBV11-2,TGTGCCAGCAGTTTAGCCGGGACAGGGGGATATGGCTACACCTTC,CASSLAGTGGYGYTF
.,.,TRBJ1-2,TRBV28,TGTGCCAGCTCTCGGTCGGACTATGGCTACACCTTC,CASSRSDYGYTF
.,.,TRBJ1-1,TRBV27,TGTGCCAGCAGTTCCCCGGACAGAATGAACACTGAAGCTTTCTTT,CASSSPDRMNTEAFF
.,.,TRBJ2-2,TRBV27,TGTGCCAGCAGTTGGACAGCCCCCGGGGAGCTGTTTTTT,CASSWTAPGELFF
TRBD1,.,TRBJ2-5,TRBV6-5,TGTGCCAGCAGCCTCGACCTCAGGGGGCGAGAGACCCAGTACTTC,CASSLDLRGRETQYF
.,few,TRBJ1-2,TRBV7-9,TGTGCCAGCAGCGCACACAGGGACCGCTACACCTTC,CASSAHRDRYTF
.,.,TRBJ2-1,TRBV27,TGTGCCAGCATTAGCGGATACAATGAGCAGTTCTTC,CASISGYNEQFF
TRBD1,.,TRBJ2-2,TRBV7-6,TGTGCCAGCAGCTTGGGGACAGGGAGGACCGGGGAGCTGTTTTTT,CASSLGTGRTGELFF
.,once,TRBJ1-2,TRBV20-1,TGCAGTGCTAGATGGCTTTATGGCTACACCTTC,CSARWLYGYTF
.,.,TRBJ1-1,TRBV19,TGTGCCAGTACCCAACAGGCCTTGAACACTGAAGCTTTCTTT,CASTQQALNTEAFF
.,.,TRBJ1-1,TRBV5-1,TGCGCCAGCAGCTTCAGTACAGCGAACACTGAAGCTTTCTTT,CASSFSTANTEAFF
.,.,TRBJ2-1,TRBV5-8,TGTGCCAGCAGCTTTGGGATTAGCAGCTACAATGAGCAGTTCTTC,CASSFGISSYNEQFF
.,once,TRBJ1-1,TRBV28,TGTGCCAGCAGTTACGGTGAGTGGACTGAAGCTTTCTTT,CASSYGEWTEAFF
TRBD1,once,TRBJ1-2,TRBV3-1/TRBV3-2,TGTGCCAGTAGCAACAGGGGCGGCGATGGCTACACCTTC,CASSNRGGDGYTF
.,.,TRBJ2-1,TRBV10-1,TGCGCCAGCAGTGAGCAGGGTTCCAATGAGCAGTTCTTC,CASSEQGSNEQFF
TRBD1,.,TRBJ2-6,TRBV28,TGTGCCAGCAGACCCTCGGACAGGGGAATAGGTGGGGCCAACGTCCTGACTTTC,CASRPSDRGIGGANVLTF
.,.,TRBJ1-5,TRBV4-2,TGTGCCAGCAGCCAAGATCTGGTTAGCAATCAGCCCCAGCATTTT,CASSQDLVSNQPQHF
TRBD1,.,TRBJ2-7,TRBV4-3,TGCGCCAGCAGCCAGAGGGACAGTGTCTACGAGCAGTACTTC,CASSQRDSVYEQYF
.,.,TRBJ1-2,TRBV28,TGTGCCAGCAGTTTAGGACTTGGGTCGGGCAAATGGGCCTACACCTTC,CASSLGLGSGKWAYTF
.,.,TRBJ1-1,TRBV2,TGTGCCAGCAGTGTACAGGAGAACACTGAAGCTTTCTTT,CASSVQENTEAFF
TRBD2,.,TRBJ2-7,TRBV5-6,TGTGCCAGCAGCTCTCCCTTGACTAGCGGGAGTATATACGAGCAGTACTTC,CASSSPLTSGSIYEQYF
TRBD2,once,TRBJ2-3,TRBV29-1,TGCAGCGCAGCCCGGGGGGGGGCCACAGATACGCAGTATTTT,CSAARGGATDTQYF
.,.,TRBJ2-1,TRBV7-6,TGTGCCAGCAGCTTCCCGGGGGACAATGAGCAGTTCTTC,CASSFPGDNEQFF
.,.,TRBJ1-6,TRBV7-3,TGTGCCAGCAGCCCCCAGGGGAGCAATTCACCCCTCCACTTT,CASSPQGSNSPLHF
.,.,TRBJ1-2,TRBV5-8,TGTGCCAGCAGCTTGTCCGGAGGGGTTGGGTACTATGGCTACACCTTC,CASSLSGGVGYYGYTF
.,.,TRBJ2-3,TRBV10-1,TGCGCCAGCAGTGAGGATGGCGGGTCGGCAGATACGCAGTATTTT,CASSEDGGSADTQYF
.,.,TRBJ2-1,TRBV4-1,TGCGCCAGCAGCCAAGATTTTGTAGGTGCTGAGCAGTTCTTC,CASSQDFVGAEQFF
.,.,TRBJ2-7,TRBV13,TGTGCCAGCAGCTTAGAGGCCTACGAGCAGTACTTC,CASSLEAYEQYF
.,.,TRBJ2-1,TRBV24-1,TGTGCCACCAGTTCCCGTGGAACGAATGAGCAGTTCTTC,CATSSRGTNEQFF
TRBD1,.,TRBJ2-7,TRBV5-5,TGTGCCAGCAGCTACGGTACAGGGGCCTACGAGCAGTACTTC,CASSYGTGAYEQYF
.,.,TRBJ1-4,TRBV3-1/TRBV3-2,TGTGCCAGCAGCCAAGAGTACAGGGAGGCACTGTTTTTT,CASSQEYREALFF
.,.,TRBJ2-3,TRBV4-1,TGCGCCAGCAGCCAAGAATGGGGACTGGAGGCAGATACGCAGTATTTT,CASSQEWGLEADTQYF
TRBD2,.,TRBJ2-7,TRBV9,TGTGCCAGCAGCCCGAGCGGGAGGGACTACGAGCAGTACTTC,CASSPSGRDYEQYF
.,.,TRBJ1-2,TRBV9,TGTGCCAGCAGCGTAGCCATCAGGGACCCTAACTATGGCTACACCTTC,CASSVAIRDPNYGYTF
TRBD1,.,TRBJ1-5,TRBV27,TGTGCCAGCAGTTATAAGGGACAGGGCCATCAGCCCCAGCATTTT,CASSYKGQGHQPQHF
.,.,TRBJ1-5,TRBV27,TGTGCCAGCAGTTATGGATATGCTCAGCCCCAGCATTTT,CASSYGYAQPQHF
TRBD2,.,TRBJ2-7,TRBV5-4,TGTGCCAGCAGCTTGTGGGAGGGCTCCTACGAGCAGTACTTC,CASSLWEGSYEQYF
.,once,TRBJ1-2,TRBV19,TGTGCCAGTAGTGTACCCAGGGACCCGAACTATGGCTACACCTTC,CASSVPRDPNYGYTF
TRBD1,.,TRBJ2-4,TRBV5-8,TGTGCCAGCAGTGGGGGACAGGCGCCTCGGGACATTCAGTACTTC,CASSGGQAPRDIQYF
.,.,TRBJ1-1,TRBV30,TGTGCCTGGGACCTCGGGGGGGGTGGTGAAGCTTTCTTT,CAWDLGGGGEAFF
TRBD2,.,TRBJ2-1,TRBV4-2,TGTGCCAGCAGCAGAGAAAGCGGGAGTGGCTATGAGCAGTTCTTC,CASSRESGSGYEQFF
TRBD2,once,TRBJ2-7,TRBV30,TGTGCCTGGAGTTTTGGGGGGGCCTACGAGCAGTACTTC,CAWSFGGAYEQYF